The 11 T cell receptor delta chains below all came from one sample that was sequenced in a study of gamma-delta T cells after stem cell transplantation. TCRdb applied CATT to the RT-PCR reads for clone calling. Among 15,000 to 17,000 delta-chain clones listed, just under 9.5% were seen once. Sequencing was carried out using gamma-delta T cells. The receptors here all came from a human donor. It is not recorded whose cells these are; they may come from a transplant donor.

This clone came up a few times. The protein TCRdb lists belongs to a much larger clone and differs from this DNA's translation at residue 13, which points to a read error; the protein shown is made from the DNA. The V gene is TRDV2, the J gene TRDJ1, with 13 nucleotides matching TRDD3. The CDR3 covers 17 residues. Germline values: CDR1 GEAIGNYY, CDR2 EKD. The CDR3 DNA reads as TGTGCCTGTGACACCTTACTGGGGGATACGCAAACCGAGAAACTCATCTTT. Residues: CACDTLLGDTQTEKLIF.

This clone was observed a few times. The TCRdb protein comes from a much larger clone and disagrees with this DNA's translation at residue 8, likely due to a read error; the protein given here is derived from the DNA. V and J are TRDV2 and TRDJ1; TRDD3 aligns across 10 bases. Germline V gene lookup returns CDR1 GEAIGNYY and CDR2 EKD. Trimming took 3 bases from V and 0 from J; bases not matched to a gene: 12. The CDR3 extends over 18 amino acids. CDR3 amino acids: CACDPMITGGSYTDKLIF. The CDR3 region has the DNA TGTGCCTGTGACCCTATGATTACTGGGGGATCGTACACCGATAAACTCATCTTT.

In this sample, this clone turned up a few times. With only one base between it and a far larger clone, this is likely a read error. This sample also contains other DNA sequences that code for the same CDR3. The genes are TRDV2 and TRDJ1, with 7 bases identical to TRDD3. Germline V gene data show CDR1 as GEAIGNYY and CDR2 as EKD. The V and J ends lost 4 bases and 1 base, in that order; junction bases with no gene match: 14. The CDR3 sequence is 17 residues long. The CDR3 sequence is CACERLGANRGTDKLIF. CDR3 sequence (DNA): TGTGCCTGTGAGAGGCTGGGGGCGAACCGGGGCACCGATAAACTCATCTTT.

Many counts were recorded for this clone. A much bigger clone sits one base away, suggesting this may be a read error. This chain joins TRDV3 and TRDJ1, with 8 bases identical to TRDD3. Germline loops: CDR1 TVYSNPD, CDR2 GDNSRS (reference sequence). Unmatched junction bases numbered 25, after V lost 4 bases and J lost 0 bases. This CDR3 is built from 20 residues. The CDR3 nucleotides read TGTGCCTCAGGGGACTCTACGCCGACTGGGGGGATGGCCAACACCGATAAACTCATCTTT. Its translation is CASGDSTPTGGMANTDKLIF.

Points on this clone: TCRdb's protein for this DNA is that of a much larger clone and differs from the translation at residue 4, likely a read error; the protein shown is the DNA translation. The chain joins TRDV2 to TRDJ1; TRDD3 aligns across 8 bases. CDR1 GEAIGNYY and CDR2 EKD come from the germline V gene. The CDR3 covers 16 residues. The V gene end was trimmed by 4 bases and the J gene end by 2 bases; junction bases not matched to a gene: 11. The CDR3 loop reads CACEPLLGGDTDKLIF. The CDR3 nucleotides are TGTGCCTGTGAGCCACTACTGGGGGGGGATACCGATAAACTCATCTTT.

In this sample, this clone turned up a few times. Germline and junction disagree at one end, which may indicate a read error. The V and J genes are TRDV2 and TRDJ1; 7 nucleotides agree with TRDD2. The CDR3 has 19 residues. Germline V gene sequence: CDR1 GEAIGNYY, CDR2 EKD. In DNA, the CDR3 is TGTGCCTGTGACACCGTTCCTACTACTGTGGGATGGTACACCGATAACCTCATCTTT. Encoded protein: CACDTVPTTVGWYTDNLIF.

As concerns this clone: The protein that TCRdb holds for this DNA derives from a much larger clone and differs from the translated DNA at residue 12, which likely indicates a read error; the protein shown here is translated from the DNA. At the DNA level, this CDR3 is encoded by other sequences in the same sample as well. V usage is TRDV2 and J usage is TRDJ1; D assignment may be TRDD2 or TRDD3 (5 bases each). The CDR3 loop spans 20 amino acids. The V gene lost 1 base and the J gene lost 0 bases, with 26 bases spanning the gap. The germline V gene has CDR1 GEAIGNYY and CDR2 EKD. CDR3 residues: CACDTLPSRAGCSYTDKLIF. CDR3 nucleotides: TGTGCCTGTGACACTCTACCTTCTCGGGCTGGGTGCTCGTACACCGATAAACTCATCTTT.

Comment on this clone: For this DNA, TCRdb reports the protein of a much larger clone, which diverges at residue 13, most likely from a read error; the protein presented here is translated directly from the DNA. V and J are TRDV2 and TRDJ3; possible D gene TRDD3, 5 bases. Trimming cost V 0 bases and J 19 bases, with 24 bases left between them. This CDR3 spans 16 amino acids. Looked up from germline, CDR1 is GEAIGNYY and CDR2 is EKD. CDR3 coding DNA: TGTGCCTGTGACACCATGAGCTCCTGGGACACCCGCCATATGTTTTTC. Translation gives CACDTMSSWDTRHMFF.

As for this clone: A read error likely explains this, since a far larger clone differs by one base. The sample holds other DNA sequences that translate to the same CDR3. The chain has TRDV2 and TRDJ1; D gene uncertain. The length of the CDR3 is 16 residues. Germline values: CDR1 GEAIGNYY, CDR2 EKD. This CDR3 reads CACDTVGELYTDKLIF. The DNA of the CDR3 is TGTGCTTGTGACACGGTGGGAGAACTGTACACCGATAAACTCATCTTT.

The rearrangement uses TRDV1 and TRDJ1; a weak D match, TRDD3 (6 bases). Germline-derived CDR1 and CDR2 are TSWWSYY and QGS. The CDR3 has 20 residues. The germline V and J ends were trimmed by 2 bases and 1 base, with 26 bases remaining between them. The CDR3: CALGEGSSPNSNWVTDKLIF. The CDR3, as DNA: TGTGCTCTTGGGGAAGGAAGCAGTCCTAATTCTAACTGGGTCACCGATAAACTCATCTTT.

About this clone itself: TCRdb pairs this DNA with a much larger clone's protein that differs at residue 6, likely a read error; the protein shown was translated from the DNA. This chain uses TRDV2 with TRDJ1; 8 positions match TRDD3. CDR3 length: 19 amino acids. The germline gives CDR1 GEAIGNYY, CDR2 EKD. After removal of 0 bases from V and 1 base from J, the junction contained 15 bases not matched to a gene. The CDR3 here is CACDTMELGGPYLTDKLIF. DNA of the CDR3: TGTGCCTGTGACACCATGGAACTGGGGGGCCCTTACCTCACCGATAAACTCATCTTT.